The next 2 T cell receptor beta chains were all read from a single sample in a study of cytomegalovirus exposure and HLA in healthy donors. The PCR used 60 Vbeta and 13 Jbeta primers. TCRdb's copy holds only in-frame clones and misses some; the assay was immunoSEQ multiplex PCR. The repertoire has tens of thousands of clones, under 85% of them found once; the top ten carry more than 4.5%. The sequenced sample was PBMCs. These receptors were obtained from a male donor in good health and CMV-seropositive.

This chain links TRBV27 with TRBJ2-1, with D perhaps TRBD1 (6 bases). The CDR3 extends over 15 amino acids. Per germline, CDR1 MNHEY and CDR2 SMNVEV (reference sequence). The V gene lost 6 bases and the J gene lost 0 bases, with 12 bases spanning the gap. CDR3 DNA: TGTGCCAGCAGAGGGACGACAGGCTCCTACAATGAGCAGTTCTTC. Translating gives CASRGTTGSYNEQFF.

The chain combines TRBV7-9 with TRBJ2-7; D might be TRBD1 (6 bases). Between the trimmed V and J ends, which lost 5 bases and 4 bases, there was a span of 9 bases. This CDR3 spans 12 amino acids. Germline V gene lookup returns CDR1 SEHNR and CDR2 FQNEAQ (reference sequence). The CDR3 sequence is CASSAQGYEQYF. CDR3 DNA: TGTGCCAGCAGCGCCCAGGGGTACGAGCAGTACTTC.